The 25 T cell receptor beta chains presented below share a single source sample, sequenced in a study of T cell repertoires in cytomegalovirus infection. Their target antigens are unknown. Each CDR3 protein gets one entry after TCRdb re-called the reads with MiXCR. The sample gives 600,000 to 700,000 distinct CDR3 sequences, roughly a third of which show up once; about 20% is in the top ten. The source material was cultured PBMCs, sampled from culture after CMV antigen stimulation. All receptors derive from a human donor in good health (CMV status not recorded). Some clones in this sample may be carry-over from other donors' samples.

This clonotype has a handful of counts. The chain joins TRBV11-2 to TRBJ2-7; no definite D call. CDR3 length: 14 residues. CDR1 is SGHAT, CDR2 FQNNGV, per germline. The ends were cut back, 3 bases at V and 0 bases at J, with 9 bases in the middle. The CDR3 coding sequence is TGTGCCAGCAGCTTCAACGGCCCCTCCTACGAGCAGTACTTC. It translates to CASSFNGPSYEQYF.

There are a few counts of this clonotype. The CDR3 DNA sequence: TGTGCCAGTTGCTATGGGTCAGGCAGGGGGATGTCTCAGCCCCAGCATTTT. Amino acid sequence: CASCYGSGRGMSQPQHF. This chain links TRBV19 with TRBJ1-5; 7 positions match TRBD1. CDR1 LNHDA and CDR2 SQIVND come from the germline V gene (reference sequence). This CDR3 has 17 amino acids. V shed 8 bases, J shed 6 bases, and the junction held 19 bases outside the gene matches.

This clonotype showed up many times. This chain links TRBV7-2 with TRBJ1-6, with a tentative D call TRBD1 (6 bases). V lost 2 bases to trimming and J lost 7 bases, with 12 bases between them. The CDR3 runs to 15 residues. Germline CDR1 is SGHTA and CDR2 is FQGNSA. The CDR3 here is CASSLRQVENSPLHF. The CDR3 bases are TGTGCCAGCAGCTTACGACAGGTGGAGAATTCACCCCTCCACTTT.

In its sample, this clonotype was seen many times. The V and J genes are TRBV7-2 and TRBJ1-5; tentatively, D is TRBD1 (6 bases). The germline CDR1 and CDR2 sequences are SGHTA and FQGNSA. V was clipped by 5 bases and J by 1 base, with 15 bases between them. The CDR3 is 16 residues long. The CDR3 DNA follows: TGTGCCAGCAGCCTGACAGGCCTAGGCAGCAATCAGCCCCAGCATTTT. Encoded protein: CASSLTGLGSNQPQHF.

The chain carries TRBV7-2 and TRBJ2-3; TRBD2 matches at 10 bases. J gave up 8 bases and V 0 bases, and 5 bases lay outside the gene matches. There are 15 residues in the CDR3. Germline loops: CDR1 SGHTA, CDR2 FQGNSA. The CDR3 loop reads CASSLAASGGGTQYF. In DNA form, the CDR3 reads TGTGCCAGCAGCTTAGCGGCTAGCGGGGGAGGTACGCAGTATTTT.

The chain joins TRBV5-1 to TRBJ2-3; TRBD2 might be the D (5 bases). The germline V and J ends were trimmed by 4 bases and 4 bases, with 16 bases remaining between them. Germline values: CDR1 SGHRS, CDR2 YFSETQ. The CDR3 runs to 15 residues. DNA for the CDR3: TGCGCCAGCAGCCCGGCGGGCCATAGGGCAGATACGCAGTATTTT. Residues: CASSPAGHRADTQYF.

The chain combines TRBV14 with TRBJ1-1, with D perhaps matching TRBD1 (5 bases). The CDR3 totals 17 residues. Germline-derived CDR1 and CDR2 are SGHDN and FVKESK. Trimming shortened V by 0 bases and J by 0 bases, and 14 bases separated the two germline ends. The CDR3 DNA reads as TGTGCCAGCAGCCAAGATAGGGGAAAGAGGATGAACACTGAAGCTTTCTTT. This gives the protein CASSQDRGKRMNTEAFF.

Only a few counts were recorded for this clonotype. The chain joins TRBV5-4 to TRBJ1-1; D is undetermined. The V end was cut by 4 bases, the J end by 1 base, with 11 bases between. This CDR3 spans 14 amino acids. CDR1 is SGHNT, CDR2 YYREEE, per germline (reference sequence). The CDR3 reads CASSPPAGNTEAFF. For the CDR3, the DNA is TGTGCCAGCAGCCCCCCGGCCGGGAACACTGAAGCTTTCTTT.

This clonotype has just a few counts. The chain combines TRBV12-3 or TRBV12-4 with TRBJ2-3; D unclear. The CDR3 has 13 residues. V lost 5 bases to trimming and J lost 4 bases, with 10 bases between them. The CDR3 nucleotides are TGTGCCAGCAGTCCTACAGATGCAGATACGCAGTATTTT. This gives the protein CASSPTDADTQYF.

This clonotype was counted between two and nine times. V is TRBV12-3 or TRBV12-4 and J is TRBJ1-5; D gene unclear. The CDR3 sequence is 11 residues long. Trimming removed 8 bases at V and 6 bases at J, with 8 bases between. The CDR3 reads CASGSGQPQHF. As DNA, the CDR3 is TGTGCCAGCGGGTCCGGTCAGCCCCAGCATTTT.

This clonotype has a handful of counts. The rearrangement uses TRBV7-2 and TRBJ2-7, with a possible D match to TRBD1 (8 bases). Germline assignment: CDR1 SGHTA and CDR2 FQGNSA. The CDR3 is 15 amino acids. V was shortened by 6 bases and J by 2 bases, with 17 bases between the two germline ends. This chain's CDR3 is CASRRNRGGPYEQYF. The CDR3 DNA reads TGTGCCAGCAGACGAAACAGGGGGGGGCCCTACGAGCAGTACTTC.

This clonotype was found a few times. The V and J genes are TRBV5-4 and TRBJ2-7, with TRBD1 matching 7 bases. Germline V lookup: CDR1 SGHNT, CDR2 YYREEE (reference sequence). The CDR3 consists of 14 residues. Trimming removed 7 bases from V and 6 bases from J; junction bases left unmatched: 13. DNA for the CDR3: TGTGCCAGCGGACAACAGGGGCAAAGACGCGAGCAGTACTTC. Residues: CASGQQGQRREQYF.

This clonotype occurred many times. The chain employs TRBV6-2 or TRBV6-3 and TRBJ2-1, with D perhaps matching TRBD2 (6 bases). Trimming shortened V by 5 bases and J by 6 bases, and 20 bases separated the two germline ends. CDR1 is MNHEY and CDR2 is SVGEGT in the germline V gene. The CDR3 sequence is 16 residues long. The CDR3 is CASSGGYGTPSNEQFF. CDR3 in DNA: TGTGCCAGCAGTGGGGGGTACGGGACCCCAAGCAATGAGCAGTTCTTC.

The count of this clonotype is one. The chain combines TRBV12-3 or TRBV12-4 with TRBJ2-1; the match to TRBD1 covers 8 bases. The CDR3 consists of 15 residues. V was clipped by 5 bases and J by 8 bases; unmatched bases: 11. The CDR3 DNA reads TGTGCCAGCAGTCCCAGGACAGGGCCAATAGATGAGCAGTTCTTC. Protein product: CASSPRTGPIDEQFF.

This clonotype was observed a few times. Here the CDR3 reads CASSPPPSWGELFF. As DNA, the CDR3 is TGTGCCAGCAGCCCGCCCCCCAGTTGGGGGGAGCTGTTTTTT. The V and J genes are TRBV7-2 and TRBJ2-2; D not resolved. V lost 5 bases and J 8 bases, leaving 15 bases between the germline ends. The CDR3 totals 14 residues. Germline V gene lookup returns CDR1 SGHTA and CDR2 FQGNSA.

This clonotype was seen a few times. The genes are TRBV4-1 and TRBJ2-5, with TRBD2 matching 8 bases. Germline V gives CDR1 MGHRA, CDR2 YSYEKL. CDR3 length: 14 amino acids. V dropped 0 bases and J dropped 5; count of bases not matched to a gene: 2. In nucleotides, the CDR3 is TGCGCCAGCAGCCAAGATCGGACTAGCGAGACCCAGTACTTC. Protein: CASSQDRTSETQYF.

Worth noting for this clonotype: A much more abundant neighbour one base away suggests this may be a read error. The chain joins TRBV7-2 to TRBJ1-5; D uncertain. Trimming took 4 bases from V and 5 from J, leaving 9 bases between them. Germline CDR1 and CDR2: SGHTA and FQGNSA. The CDR3 sequence is 13 residues long. The CDR3 coding sequence is TGTGCCAGCAGCTACGGACGCGATCAGCCCCAGCATTTT. It is translated as CASSYGRDQPQHF.

V usage is TRBV12-3 or TRBV12-4 and J usage is TRBJ2-7; TRBD2 aligns across 9 bases. The CDR3 length is 14 residues. With V trimmed by 4 bases and J by 11 bases, 12 bases remained unmatched. CDR3 in amino acids: CASSSSGVARKKYF. The DNA for the CDR3 is TGTGCCAGCAGTTCTAGCGGGGTAGCGCGAAAGAAGTACTTC.

There are many counts of this clonotype. This chain joins TRBV6-6 and TRBJ2-5; 8 bases line up with TRBD2. The V segment lost 2 bases and the J segment 4 bases; nucleotides outside the gene matches: 3. Per germline, CDR1 MNHNY and CDR2 SVGAGI (reference sequence). The CDR3 extends over 14 amino acids. The CDR3 loop reads CASSYTGGRETQYF. DNA of the CDR3: TGTGCCAGCAGTTACACGGGAGGGCGAGAGACCCAGTACTTC.

In its sample, this clonotype was seen a few times. CDR3 in DNA: TGTGCCAGCAGCTACGCGACGCAGGTCCCGAACACTGAAGCTTTCTTT. Its protein is CASSYATQVPNTEAFF. This chain connects TRBV7-2 to TRBJ1-1; no clear D gene. Per germline, CDR1 SGHTA and CDR2 FQGNSA. This CDR3 is built from 16 residues. The V end lost 4 bases, the J end lost 1 base, and 16 bases lay between the germline ends.

This rearrangement joins TRBV5-1 to TRBJ2-1; TRBD2 matches at 11 bases. This CDR3 is built from 16 residues. V dropped 0 bases and J dropped 8; count of bases not matched to a gene: 7. The germline V gene has CDR1 SGHRS and CDR2 YFSETQ. The CDR3 nucleotides are TGCGCCAGCAGCTTGGCCTTACTAGCGGGAGACGATGAGCAGTTCTTC. Translation gives CASSLALLAGDDEQFF.

The table lists this clonotype with a few counts. CDR3 amino acids: CASRLQGANYGYTF. The CDR3 DNA is TGTGCCAGCAGGCTACAGGGAGCTAACTATGGCTACACCTTC. The chain joins TRBV6-5 to TRBJ1-2; TRBD1 is a possible D gene (6 bases). V lost 6 bases, J lost 0 bases, and 11 bases lay in between. The germline V gene has CDR1 MNHEY and CDR2 SVGAGI. The CDR3 runs to 14 residues.

This rearrangement joins TRBV7-2 to TRBJ2-7; D might be TRBD1 or TRBD2, each matching 5 bases. This CDR3 has 13 amino acids. Trimming stripped 4 bases from V and 6 bases from J, with 13 bases between. The germline V gene encodes CDR1 SGHTA and CDR2 FQGNSA. The CDR3 sequence is CASSYTVRGEQYF. In DNA form, the CDR3 reads TGTGCCAGCAGCTATACCGTGAGGGGCGAGCAGTACTTC.

This clonotype appeared once. The chain employs TRBV28 and TRBJ2-7; the D is unclear. The CDR3 contains 12 residues. Germline CDR1 MDHEN, CDR2 SYDVKM. Trimming took 7 bases from V and 4 from J, leaving 11 bases between them. The CDR3 bases are TGTGCCAGCATCTCGTCGAGGTACGAGCAGTACTTC. This translates into CASISSRYEQYF.

The CDR3 protein is CASSLAQRWYGYTF. Here the CDR3 DNA reads TGTGCCAGCAGTTTAGCACAGAGATGGTATGGCTACACCTTC. The V call is TRBV12-3 or TRBV12-4, the J call TRBJ1-2; D not resolved. With 0 bases removed from V and 5 bases from J, the gap between germline ends came to 10 bases. CDR3 length: 14 residues.